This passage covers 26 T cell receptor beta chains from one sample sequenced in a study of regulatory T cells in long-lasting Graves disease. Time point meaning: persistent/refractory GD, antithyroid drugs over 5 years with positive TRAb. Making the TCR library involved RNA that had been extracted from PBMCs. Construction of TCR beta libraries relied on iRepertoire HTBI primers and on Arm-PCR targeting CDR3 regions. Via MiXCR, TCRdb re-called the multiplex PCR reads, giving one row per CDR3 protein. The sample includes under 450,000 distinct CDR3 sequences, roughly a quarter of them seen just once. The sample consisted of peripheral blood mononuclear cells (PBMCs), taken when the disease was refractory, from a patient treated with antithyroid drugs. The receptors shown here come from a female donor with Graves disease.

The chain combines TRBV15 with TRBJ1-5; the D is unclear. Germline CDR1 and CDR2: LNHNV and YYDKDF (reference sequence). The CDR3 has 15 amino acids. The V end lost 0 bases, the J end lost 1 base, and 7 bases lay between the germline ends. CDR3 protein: CATSRDPRSNQPQHF. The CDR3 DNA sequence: TGTGCCACCAGCAGAGATCCGCGGAGCAATCAGCCCCAGCATTTT.

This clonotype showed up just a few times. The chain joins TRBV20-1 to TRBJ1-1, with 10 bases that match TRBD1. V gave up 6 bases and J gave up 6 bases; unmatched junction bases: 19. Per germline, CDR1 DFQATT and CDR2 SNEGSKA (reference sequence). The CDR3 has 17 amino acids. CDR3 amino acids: CSASSRGQGFSRAEAFF. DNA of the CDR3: TGCAGTGCCAGCAGTAGGGGACAGGGGTTCTCCAGGGCTGAAGCTTTCTTT.

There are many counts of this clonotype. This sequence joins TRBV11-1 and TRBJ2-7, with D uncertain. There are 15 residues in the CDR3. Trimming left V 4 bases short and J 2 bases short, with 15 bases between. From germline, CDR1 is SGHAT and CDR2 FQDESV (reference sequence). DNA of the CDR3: TGTGCCAGCAGCTCAATCAATGGCGGCGCCTACGAGCAGTACTTC. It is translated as CASSSINGGAYEQYF.

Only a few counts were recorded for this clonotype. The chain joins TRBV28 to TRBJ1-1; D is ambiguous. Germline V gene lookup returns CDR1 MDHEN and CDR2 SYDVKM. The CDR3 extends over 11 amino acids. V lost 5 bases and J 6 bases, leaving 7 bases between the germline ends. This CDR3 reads CASSTQSEAFF. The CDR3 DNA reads TGTGCCAGCAGTACTCAGTCTGAAGCTTTCTTT.

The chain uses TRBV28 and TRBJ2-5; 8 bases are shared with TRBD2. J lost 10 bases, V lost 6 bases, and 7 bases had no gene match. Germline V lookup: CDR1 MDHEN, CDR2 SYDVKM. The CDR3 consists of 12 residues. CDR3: CASRTGGGDQYF. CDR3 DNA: TGTGCCAGCAGAACGGGGGGGGGAGACCAGTACTTC.

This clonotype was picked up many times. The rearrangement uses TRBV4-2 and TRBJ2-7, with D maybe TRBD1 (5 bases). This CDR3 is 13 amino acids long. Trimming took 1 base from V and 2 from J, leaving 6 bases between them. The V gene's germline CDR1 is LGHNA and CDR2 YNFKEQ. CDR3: CASSQGQTYEQYF. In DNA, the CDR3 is TGTGCCAGCAGCCAAGGACAGACCTACGAGCAGTACTTC.

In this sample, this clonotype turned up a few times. CDR3 DNA: TGTGCCAGCAGTGCCCTAAGCACAGATACGCAGTATTTT. It translates to CASSALSTDTQYF. V is TRBV2 and J is TRBJ2-3; D not resolved. The germline CDR1 and CDR2 sequences are SNHLY and FYNNEI. Trimming took off 4 bases at V and 0 bases at J, with 5 bases between the two ends. CDR3 size: 13 residues.

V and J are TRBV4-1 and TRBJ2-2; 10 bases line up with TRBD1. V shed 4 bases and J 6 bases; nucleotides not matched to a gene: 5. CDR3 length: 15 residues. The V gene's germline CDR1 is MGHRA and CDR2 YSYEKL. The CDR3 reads CASSPGQGIAGELFF. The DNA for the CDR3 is TGCGCCAGCAGCCCGGGACAGGGGATCGCCGGGGAGCTGTTTTTT.

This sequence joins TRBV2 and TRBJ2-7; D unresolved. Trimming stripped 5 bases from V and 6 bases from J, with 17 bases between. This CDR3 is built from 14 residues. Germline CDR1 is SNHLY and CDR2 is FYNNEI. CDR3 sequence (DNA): TGTGCCAGCAGTAGTGGATTGGCCTCAGTCGAGCAGTACTTC. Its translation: CASSSGLASVEQYF.

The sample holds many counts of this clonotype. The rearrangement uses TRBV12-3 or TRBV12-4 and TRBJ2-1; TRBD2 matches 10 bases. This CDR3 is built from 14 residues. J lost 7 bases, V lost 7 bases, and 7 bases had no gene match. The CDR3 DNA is TGTGCCAGCACCCAAGCGGGGGGGGGTAATGAGCAGTTCTTC. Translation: CASTQAGGGNEQFF.

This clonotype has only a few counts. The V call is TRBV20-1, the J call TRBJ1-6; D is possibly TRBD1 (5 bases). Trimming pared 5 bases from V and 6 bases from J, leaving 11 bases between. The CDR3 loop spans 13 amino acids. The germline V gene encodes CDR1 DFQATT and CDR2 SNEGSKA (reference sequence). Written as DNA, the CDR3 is TGCAGTGCTCGGGACGAAACTAATTCACCCCTCCACTTT. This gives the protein CSARDETNSPLHF.

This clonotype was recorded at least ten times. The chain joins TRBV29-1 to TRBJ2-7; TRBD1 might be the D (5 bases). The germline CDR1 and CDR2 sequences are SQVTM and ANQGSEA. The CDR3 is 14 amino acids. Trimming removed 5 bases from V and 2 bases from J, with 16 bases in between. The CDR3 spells CSVRPRPGTYEQYF. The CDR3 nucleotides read TGCAGCGTTCGACCTCGGCCAGGGACCTACGAGCAGTACTTC.

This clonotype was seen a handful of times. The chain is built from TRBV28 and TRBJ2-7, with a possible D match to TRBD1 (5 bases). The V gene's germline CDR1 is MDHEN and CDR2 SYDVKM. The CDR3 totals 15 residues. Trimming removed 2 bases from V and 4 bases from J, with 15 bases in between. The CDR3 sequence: CASSLSRVRRYEQYF. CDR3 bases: TGTGCCAGCAGTTTAAGCAGGGTCCGACGGTACGAGCAGTACTTC.

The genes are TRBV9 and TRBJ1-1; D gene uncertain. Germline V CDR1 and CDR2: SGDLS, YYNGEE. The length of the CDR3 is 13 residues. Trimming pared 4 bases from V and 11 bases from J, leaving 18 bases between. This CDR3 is CASSPIHGGYAFF. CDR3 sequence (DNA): TGTGCCAGCAGCCCTATACATGGAGGGTACGCTTTCTTT.

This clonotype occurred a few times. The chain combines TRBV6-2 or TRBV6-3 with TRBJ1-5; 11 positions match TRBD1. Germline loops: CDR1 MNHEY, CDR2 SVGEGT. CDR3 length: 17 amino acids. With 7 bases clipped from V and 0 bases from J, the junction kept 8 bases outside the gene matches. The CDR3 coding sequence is TGTGCCAGCACCCGGACAGGGGGCAGATATAGCAATCAGCCCCAGCATTTT. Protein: CASTRTGGRYSNQPQHF.

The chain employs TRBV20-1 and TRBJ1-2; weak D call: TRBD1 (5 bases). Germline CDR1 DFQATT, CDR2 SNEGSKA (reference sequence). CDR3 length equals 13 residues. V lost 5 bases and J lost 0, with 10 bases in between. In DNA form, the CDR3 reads TGCAGTGCTCAGACAGAGACTAACTATGGCTACACCTTC. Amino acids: CSAQTETNYGYTF.

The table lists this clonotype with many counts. Here the CDR3 reads CASSSSHEQYF. CDR3 coding DNA: TGCGCCAGCAGCTCTTCCCACGAGCAGTACTTC. This chain uses TRBV5-1 with TRBJ2-7; no definite D call. Germline CDR1 reads SGHRS; CDR2 reads YFSETQ. The CDR3 has 11 residues. Trimming took off 3 bases at V and 5 bases at J, with 6 bases between the two ends.

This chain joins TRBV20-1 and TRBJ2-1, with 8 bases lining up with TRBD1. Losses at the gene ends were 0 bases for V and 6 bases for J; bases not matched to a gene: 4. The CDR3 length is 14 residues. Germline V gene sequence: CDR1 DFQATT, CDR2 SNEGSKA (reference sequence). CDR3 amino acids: CSARDLDRGNEQFF. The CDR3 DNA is TGCAGTGCTAGAGATCTTGACAGGGGCAATGAGCAGTTCTTC.

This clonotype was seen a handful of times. The DNA for the CDR3 is TGTGCCAGCAGCCAAGCGGGCACAGATACGCAGTATTTT. Encoded protein: CASSQAGTDTQYF. The chain joins TRBV14 to TRBJ2-3, with D hard to call. V shed 1 base and J shed 1 base, with 3 bases lying between them. Germline V gene lookup returns CDR1 SGHDN and CDR2 FVKESK. The CDR3 has 13 amino acids.

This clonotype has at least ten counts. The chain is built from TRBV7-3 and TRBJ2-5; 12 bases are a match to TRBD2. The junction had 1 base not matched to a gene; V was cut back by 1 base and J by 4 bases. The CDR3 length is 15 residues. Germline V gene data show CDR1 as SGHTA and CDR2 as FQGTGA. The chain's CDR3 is CASSLRGLAGETQYF. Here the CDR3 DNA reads TGTGCCAGCAGCTTAAGGGGACTAGCGGGAGAGACCCAGTACTTC.

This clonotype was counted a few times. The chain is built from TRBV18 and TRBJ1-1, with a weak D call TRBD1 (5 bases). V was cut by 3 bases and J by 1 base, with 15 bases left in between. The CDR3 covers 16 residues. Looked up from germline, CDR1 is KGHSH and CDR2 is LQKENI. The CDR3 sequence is CASSPPAGSTNTEAFF. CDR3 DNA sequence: TGTGCCAGCTCACCTCCGGCAGGGTCCACGAACACTGAAGCTTTCTTT.

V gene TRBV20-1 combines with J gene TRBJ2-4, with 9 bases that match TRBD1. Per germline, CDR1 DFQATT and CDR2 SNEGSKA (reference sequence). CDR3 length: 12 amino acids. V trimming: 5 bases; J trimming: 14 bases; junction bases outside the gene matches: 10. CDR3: CSAGADRDREYF. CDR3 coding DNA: TGCAGTGCTGGAGCAGACCGGGACAGGGAGTACTTC.

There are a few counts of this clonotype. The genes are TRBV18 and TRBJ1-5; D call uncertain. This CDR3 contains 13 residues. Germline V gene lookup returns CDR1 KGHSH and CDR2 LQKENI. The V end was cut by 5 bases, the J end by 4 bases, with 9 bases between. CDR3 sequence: CASSSVFNQPQHF. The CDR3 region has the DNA TGTGCCAGCTCATCCGTATTTAATCAGCCCCAGCATTTT.

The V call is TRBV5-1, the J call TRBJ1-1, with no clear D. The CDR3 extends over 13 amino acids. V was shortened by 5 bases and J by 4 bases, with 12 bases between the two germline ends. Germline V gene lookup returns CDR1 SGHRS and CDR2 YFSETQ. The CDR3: CASRPAVGTEAFF. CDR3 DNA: TGCGCCAGCAGACCAGCAGTGGGCACTGAAGCTTTCTTT.

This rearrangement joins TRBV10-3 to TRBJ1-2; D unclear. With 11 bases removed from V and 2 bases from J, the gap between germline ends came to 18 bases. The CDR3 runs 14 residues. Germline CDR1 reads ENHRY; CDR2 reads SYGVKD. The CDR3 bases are TGTGCCTCCTATACACCCAAAGGCAACTATGGCTACACCTTC. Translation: CASYTPKGNYGYTF.

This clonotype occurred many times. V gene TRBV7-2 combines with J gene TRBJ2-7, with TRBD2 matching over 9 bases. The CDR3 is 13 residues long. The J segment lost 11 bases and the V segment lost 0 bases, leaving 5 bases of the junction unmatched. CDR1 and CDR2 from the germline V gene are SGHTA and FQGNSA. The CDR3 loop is CASSLAAGGRKYF. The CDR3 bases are TGTGCCAGCAGCTTAGCAGCGGGAGGCAGGAAGTACTTC.